These 2 T cell receptor beta chains originate from one sample sequenced in a study of T cell repertoires in ileal Crohn's disease. Profiling relied on immunoSEQ multiplex PCR, and the TCRdb table lists in-frame clones only, not all of them. The sample lists roughly 5,000 clones, around 87% occurring once. Sequenced sample: ileal tissue. The receptor set was obtained from an adult with Crohn's disease.

V and J are TRBV19 and TRBJ1-3, with 10 bases that match TRBD1. The CDR3 runs 16 residues. Trimming at V came to 11 bases and at J to 3 bases, leaving 13 bases not matched to a gene. The germline CDR1 and CDR2 sequences are LNHDA and SQIVND (reference sequence). The CDR3 DNA is TGTGCCGGACATAAGACTGGACAGGGGGGTGGAAACACCATATATTTT. Translating gives CAGHKTGQGGGNTIYF.

The chain carries TRBV4-2 and TRBJ2-7; 10 bases are a match to TRBD1. J lost 3 bases, V lost 1 base, and 9 bases had no gene match. Germline V lookup: CDR1 LGHNA, CDR2 YNFKEQ. The CDR3 loop spans 17 amino acids. DNA for the CDR3: TGTGCCAGCAGCCAAGCCGCGGGACAGGGGTTAGACTACGAGCAGTACTTC. As protein: CASSQAAGQGLDYEQYF.